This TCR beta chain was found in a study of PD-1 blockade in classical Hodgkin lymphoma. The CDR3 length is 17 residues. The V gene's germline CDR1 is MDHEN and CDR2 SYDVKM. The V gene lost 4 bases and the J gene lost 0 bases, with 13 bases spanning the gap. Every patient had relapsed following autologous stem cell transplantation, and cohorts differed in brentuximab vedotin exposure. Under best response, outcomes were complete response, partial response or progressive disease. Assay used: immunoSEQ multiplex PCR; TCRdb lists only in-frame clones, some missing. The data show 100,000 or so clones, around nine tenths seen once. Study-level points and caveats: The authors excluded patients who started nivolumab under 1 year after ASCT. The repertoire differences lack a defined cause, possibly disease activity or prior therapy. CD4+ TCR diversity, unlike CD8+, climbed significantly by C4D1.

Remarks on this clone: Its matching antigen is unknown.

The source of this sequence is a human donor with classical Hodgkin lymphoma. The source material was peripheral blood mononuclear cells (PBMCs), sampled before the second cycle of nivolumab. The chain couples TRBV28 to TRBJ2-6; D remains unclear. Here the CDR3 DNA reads TGTGCCAGCAGTTCAACAATTCTGAGCTCTGGGGCCAACGTCCTGACTTTC. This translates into CASSSTILSSGANVLTF. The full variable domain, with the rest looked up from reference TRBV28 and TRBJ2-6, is DVKVTQSSRYLVKRTGEKVFLECVQDMDHENMFWYRQDPGLGLRLIYFSYDVKMKEKGDIPEGYSVSREKKERFSLILESASTNQTSMYLCASSSTILSSGANVLTFGAGSRLTVL.